These 27 T cell receptor beta chains share one sample of origin, sequenced in a study of blood T cell repertoires in COVID-19. Assay: immunoSEQ multiplex PCR; the TCRdb copy retains only in-frame clones and omits some. The repertoire holds 75,000 to 95,000 clones, with around 90% as singletons. The sequencing sample was made of peripheral blood. These receptors all come from a human donor in a cohort sampled during active COVID-19.

The rearrangement links TRBV19 to TRBJ1-6, with TRBD1 matching 8 bases. V dropped 6 bases and J dropped 9; count of bases not matched to a gene: 10. This CDR3 comprises 15 residues. CDR1 is LNHDA, CDR2 SQIVND, per germline (reference sequence). The CDR3 protein is CASSPADRDGSPLHF. CDR3 nucleotides: TGTGCCAGTAGCCCCGCGGACAGGGACGGTTCACCCCTCCACTTT.

The chain combines TRBV7-3 with TRBJ2-2; possibly TRBD2 for D (6 bases). This CDR3 contains 15 residues. V lost 4 bases and J lost 6, with 15 bases in between. Looked up from germline, CDR1 is SGHTA and CDR2 is FQGTGA. The CDR3 is CASSSMTRGAGELFF. The DNA for the CDR3 is TGTGCCAGCAGCTCTATGACTAGAGGTGCCGGGGAGCTGTTTTTT.

CDR3 region: CASSETGTEKETQYF. DNA for the CDR3: TGTGCCAGCAGCGAAACCGGGACTGAAAAAGAGACCCAGTACTTC. This chain links TRBV9 with TRBJ2-5; a weak D match, TRBD2 (6 bases). The CDR3 totals 15 residues. V was cut by 3 bases and J by 3 bases, with 15 bases left in between. The germline gives CDR1 SGDLS, CDR2 YYNGEE. The whole variable domain, filled in from reference TRBV9 and TRBJ2-5, reads DSGVTQTPKHLITATGQRVTLRCSPRSGDLSVYWYQQSLDQGLQFLIQYYNGEERAKGNILERFSAQQFPDLHSELNLSSLELGDSALYFCASSETGTEKETQYFGPGTRLLVL.

The rearrangement joins TRBV24-1 to TRBJ2-1, with 10 nucleotides matching TRBD2. This CDR3 contains 18 residues. CDR1 is KGHDR and CDR2 is SFDVKD in the germline V gene. Trimming removed 3 bases from V and 2 bases from J; junction bases left unmatched: 9. The CDR3 bases are TGTGCCACCAGTGATGGCCGGGGGAGCGGGAGGGCCTACAATGAGCAGTTCTTC. Protein product: CATSDGRGSGRAYNEQFF.

The chain has TRBV4-3 and TRBJ1-4; D is undetermined. The V and J ends lost 4 bases and 8 bases respectively, with 20 bases between them. This CDR3 is 16 amino acids long. Germline V gene lookup returns CDR1 LGHNA and CDR2 YSLEER. This chain's CDR3 is CASSRLGRTGREKLFF. CDR3 in DNA: TGCGCCAGCAGCCGACTTGGACGGACGGGGAGGGAAAAACTGTTTTTT.

The rearrangement uses TRBV14 and TRBJ2-6; D is perhaps TRBD1 (5 bases). V gave up 9 bases and J gave up 0 bases, with 9 bases separating them. Germline values: CDR1 SGHDN, CDR2 FVKESK. The CDR3 covers 14 residues. The CDR3 sequence is CASHDSSGANVLTF. The DNA of the CDR3 is TGTGCCAGTCATGACAGCTCTGGGGCCAACGTCCTGACTTTC.

The chain couples TRBV19 to TRBJ2-2; possible D gene TRBD1, 6 bases. This CDR3 comprises 16 residues. CDR1 is LNHDA, CDR2 SQIVND, per germline (reference sequence). The V end lost 5 bases, the J end lost 4 bases, and 17 bases lay between the germline ends. CDR3 residues: CASSPPGDRLTGELFF. CDR3 coding DNA: TGTGCCAGTAGTCCCCCAGGGGACCGGCTCACCGGGGAGCTGTTTTTT.

The chain carries TRBV20-1 and TRBJ1-2; unclear D gene. V lost 2 bases and J lost 7, with 8 bases in between. The germline V gene has CDR1 DFQATT and CDR2 SNEGSKA (reference sequence). This CDR3 has 11 residues. CDR3 amino acids: CSARPLSGYTF. The CDR3 DNA reads as TGCAGTGCTAGACCCCTTAGTGGCTACACCTTC.

The chain uses TRBV5-4 and TRBJ1-2, with 7 bases that match TRBD1. V lost 4 bases and J lost 0; bases outside the gene matches: 6. The CDR3 is 15 residues long. Germline V gene data show CDR1 as SGHNT and CDR2 as YYREEE (reference sequence). The CDR3 loop is CASSREGTANYGYTF. CDR3 nucleotides: TGTGCCAGCAGCAGGGAAGGGACAGCTAACTATGGCTACACCTTC.

The V call is TRBV5-4, the J call TRBJ2-3; 10 bases map to TRBD1. From germline, CDR1 is SGHNT and CDR2 YYREEE (reference sequence). This CDR3 is 14 amino acids long. The V and J ends lost 8 bases and 3 bases, in that order; junction bases with no gene match: 6. The CDR3 reads CASRTGGRTDTQYF. The CDR3 bases are TGTGCCAGTAGGACAGGGGGGAGAACAGATACGCAGTATTTT.

Written as DNA, the CDR3 is TGCGCCAGCAGCCCACAGGGAAATAACTATGGCTACACCTTC. Translation: CASSPQGNNYGYTF. The V call is TRBV4-1, the J call TRBJ1-2; tentatively, D is TRBD1 (6 bases). The CDR3 is 14 residues long. Germline V gene lookup returns CDR1 MGHRA and CDR2 YSYEKL. The V gene lost 4 bases and the J gene lost 1 base, with 10 bases spanning the gap.

This chain uses TRBV7-2 with TRBJ1-1; TRBD1 is a possible D gene (6 bases). The CDR3 loop spans 16 amino acids. Per the germline V gene, CDR1 is SGHTA and CDR2 is FQGNSA. Trimming removed 1 base at V and 4 bases at J, with 16 bases between. The CDR3: CASSLVGQGVGTEAFF. The CDR3 nucleotides are TGTGCCAGCAGCTTAGTGGGACAAGGGGTTGGCACTGAAGCTTTCTTT.

V gene TRBV18 combines with J gene TRBJ2-1; D not certain. The CDR3 runs to 14 residues. Trimming took off 4 bases at V and 4 bases at J, with 11 bases between the two ends. The germline V gene encodes CDR1 KGHSH and CDR2 LQKENI. CDR3 DNA sequence: TGTGCCAGCTCACTAACTGACAATTACAATGAGCAGTTCTTC. This codes for CASSLTDNYNEQFF.

This rearrangement joins TRBV24-1 to TRBJ2-2; D unresolved. Trimming pared 5 bases from V and 2 bases from J, leaving 11 bases between. The CDR3 runs to 15 residues. Germline V gives CDR1 KGHDR, CDR2 SFDVKD. CDR3 sequence reads: CATSGPLGNTGELFF. The CDR3 DNA reads TGTGCCACCAGTGGCCCCCTGGGCAACACCGGGGAGCTGTTTTTT.

The V and J genes are TRBV24-1 and TRBJ2-1; 8 bases agree with TRBD2. With V trimmed by 5 bases and J by 0 bases, 5 bases remained unmatched. Germline V lookup: CDR1 KGHDR, CDR2 SFDVKD. The CDR3 loop spans 16 amino acids. CDR3 sequence: CATSGHSGSSYNEQFF. DNA for the CDR3: TGTGCCACCAGTGGCCACAGCGGGAGCTCCTACAATGAGCAGTTCTTC.

The V gene is TRBV7-9, the J gene TRBJ2-7, with 9 nucleotides matching TRBD1. The CDR3 runs to 15 residues. Germline loops: CDR1 SEHNR, CDR2 FQNEAQ (reference sequence). The junction had 6 bases not matched to a gene; V was cut back by 2 bases and J by 4 bases. CDR3 sequence: CASSLTWDRDYEQYF. CDR3 DNA sequence: TGTGCCAGCAGCTTAACCTGGGACAGGGATTACGAGCAGTACTTC.

The V gene is TRBV15, the J gene TRBJ1-3; D is perhaps TRBD1 (5 bases). Trimming stripped 0 bases from V and 0 bases from J, with 9 bases between. The CDR3 is 16 residues long. Germline V gene sequence: CDR1 LNHNV, CDR2 YYDKDF (reference sequence). CDR3 bases: TGTGCCACCAGCAGAGATCGGGGGTACTCTGGAAACACCATATATTTT. It is translated as CATSRDRGYSGNTIYF. Using reference TRBV15 and TRBJ1-3 for the parts outside the CDR3, the full variable domain is DAMVIQNPRYQVTQFGKPVTLSCSQTLNHNVMYWYQQKSSQAPKLLFHYYDKDFNNEADTPDNFQSRRPNTSFCFLDIRSPGLGDTAMYLCATSRDRGYSGNTIYFGEGSWLTVV.

The rearrangement joins TRBV7-9 to TRBJ1-2; no definite D call. There are 15 residues in the CDR3. The germline V gene has CDR1 SEHNR and CDR2 FQNEAQ (reference sequence). Between the trimmed V and J ends, which lost 1 base and 6 bases, there was a span of 15 bases. DNA for the CDR3: TGTGCCAGCAGCTTAGGATTTTCGGAAGAGGATGGCTACACCTTC. Its protein is CASSLGFSEEDGYTF.

The rearrangement joins TRBV7-3 to TRBJ2-2; TRBD2 matches at 7 bases. This CDR3 has 13 amino acids. Germline V lookup: CDR1 SGHTA, CDR2 FQGTGA. Trimming took 7 bases from V and 2 from J; bases not matched to a gene: 1. Here the CDR3 reads CASTSGNTGELFF. The CDR3 DNA sequence: TGTGCCAGCACTAGCGGAAACACCGGGGAGCTGTTTTTT.

The chain has TRBV19 and TRBJ2-2; D call uncertain. CDR3 length: 15 amino acids. Germline CDR1 is LNHDA and CDR2 is SQIVND (reference sequence). Trimming took 7 bases from V and 0 from J, leaving 12 bases between them. Written as DNA, the CDR3 is TGTGCCAGTAAAATTGGTTTAGCGAACACCGGGGAGCTGTTTTTT. This sequence encodes CASKIGLANTGELFF.

A note on this clone: A much larger clone is a single base away; this may be a read error. Other nucleotide sequences from this sample produce the same CDR3. The rearrangement joins TRBV5-1 to TRBJ2-3; a possible D gene is TRBD1 (6 bases). The CDR3 length is 14 residues. Germline loops: CDR1 SGHRS, CDR2 YFSETQ. V was clipped by 2 bases and J by 2 bases, with 9 bases between them. In DNA form, the CDR3 reads TGCGCCAGCAGCTTATACAGGGACACAGATACGCAGTATTTT. It yields the protein CASSLYRDTDTQYF.

The chain has TRBV10-3 and TRBJ2-1; tentatively, D is TRBD1 (5 bases). The V gene's germline CDR1 is ENHRY and CDR2 SYGVKD. The CDR3 is 13 amino acids. V gave up 9 bases and J gave up 7 bases, with 16 bases separating them. In nucleotides, the CDR3 is TGTGCCATATCCCCCCCGACAGTGAATGAGCAGTTCTTC. Amino acids: CAISPPTVNEQFF.

This chain joins TRBV7-9 and TRBJ2-5, with a tentative D call TRBD2 (6 bases). This CDR3 comprises 14 residues. The V end lost 7 bases, the J end lost 0 bases, and 12 bases lay between the germline ends. CDR1 SEHNR and CDR2 FQNEAQ come from the germline V gene (reference sequence). The CDR3 DNA follows: TGTGCCAGCACCACCGGGGGTAACCAAGAGACCCAGTACTTC. The encoded protein is CASTTGGNQETQYF.

The chain has TRBV11-2 and TRBJ1-5; a weak D match, TRBD1 (5 bases). Trimming cost V 4 bases and J 3 bases, with 13 bases left between them. This CDR3 is 15 amino acids long. The germline CDR1 and CDR2 sequences are SGHAT and FQNNGV. CDR3 amino acids: CASSYPLDNNQPQHF. The CDR3 region has the DNA TGTGCCAGCAGCTACCCTTTGGACAACAATCAGCCCCAGCATTTT.

The chain carries TRBV15 and TRBJ1-5, with 9 bases aligning to TRBD1. From germline, CDR1 is LNHNV and CDR2 YYDKDF (reference sequence). The V gene end was trimmed by 3 bases and the J gene end by 5 bases; junction bases not matched to a gene: 8. The CDR3 spans 16 residues. DNA of the CDR3: TGTGCCACCAGCAGGGCCGGGACAGGGTTAGATCAGCCCCAGCATTTT. It encodes CATSRAGTGLDQPQHF. Complete variable domain (other parts from reference TRBV15 and TRBJ1-5): DAMVIQNPRYQVTQFGKPVTLSCSQTLNHNVMYWYQQKSSQAPKLLFHYYDKDFNNEADTPDNFQSRRPNTSFCFLDIRSPGLGDTAMYLCATSRAGTGLDQPQHFGDGTRLSIL.

A single count supports this clone. The J gene is TRBJ2-3, the V gene TRBV5-1, with 9 positions matching TRBD2. V was pared by 3 bases and J by 1 base, with 3 bases of the junction left unmatched. Germline V gene data show CDR1 as SGHRS and CDR2 as YFSETQ. This CDR3 comprises 15 residues. CDR3 nucleotide sequence: TGCGCCAGCAGCTCACAGCGGGGGGGCACAGATACGCAGTATTTT. This translates into CASSSQRGGTDTQYF.

A single count supports this clone. The chain couples TRBV18 to TRBJ2-7, with 10 nucleotides matching TRBD1. The CDR3 spans 18 residues. CDR1 is KGHSH and CDR2 is LQKENI in the germline V gene. The J segment lost 0 bases and the V segment lost 3 bases, leaving 11 bases of the junction unmatched. The CDR3 nucleotides read TGTGCCAGCTCACCCCAGGGACCGGGGACAGGGGCCTCCTACGAGCAGTACTTC. Translated: CASSPQGPGTGASYEQYF.